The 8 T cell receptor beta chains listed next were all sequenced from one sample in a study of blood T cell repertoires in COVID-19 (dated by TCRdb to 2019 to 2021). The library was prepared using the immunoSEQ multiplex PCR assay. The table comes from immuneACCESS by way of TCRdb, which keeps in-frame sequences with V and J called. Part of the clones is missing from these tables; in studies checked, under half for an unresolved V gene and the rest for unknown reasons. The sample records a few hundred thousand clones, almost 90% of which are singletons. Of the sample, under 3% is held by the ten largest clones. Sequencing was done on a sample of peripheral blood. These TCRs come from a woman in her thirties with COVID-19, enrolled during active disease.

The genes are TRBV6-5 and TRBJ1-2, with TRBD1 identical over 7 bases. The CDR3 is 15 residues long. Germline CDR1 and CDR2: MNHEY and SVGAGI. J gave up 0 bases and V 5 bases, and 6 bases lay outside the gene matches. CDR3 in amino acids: CASSPGQSSNYGYTF. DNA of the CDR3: TGTGCCAGCAGTCCGGGACAGTCTTCTAACTATGGCTACACCTTC.

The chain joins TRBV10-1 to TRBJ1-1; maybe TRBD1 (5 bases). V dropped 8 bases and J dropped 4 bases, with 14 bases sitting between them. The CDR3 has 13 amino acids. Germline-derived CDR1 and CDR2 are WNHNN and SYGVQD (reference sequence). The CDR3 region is CASSEGWTTEAFF. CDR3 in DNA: TGCGCCAGCTCGGAGGGGTGGACCACTGAAGCTTTCTTT.

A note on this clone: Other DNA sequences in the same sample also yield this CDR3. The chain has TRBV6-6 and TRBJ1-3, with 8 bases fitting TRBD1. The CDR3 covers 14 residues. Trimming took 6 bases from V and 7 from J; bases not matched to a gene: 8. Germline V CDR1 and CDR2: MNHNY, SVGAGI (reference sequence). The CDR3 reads CASSYGQGGNTIYF. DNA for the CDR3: TGTGCCAGCAGCTATGGACAGGGAGGCAACACCATATATTTT.

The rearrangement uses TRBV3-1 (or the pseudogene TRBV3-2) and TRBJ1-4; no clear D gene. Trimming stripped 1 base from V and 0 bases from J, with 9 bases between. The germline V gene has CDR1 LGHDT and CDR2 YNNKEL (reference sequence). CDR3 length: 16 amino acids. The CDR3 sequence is CASSQGRHSTNEKLFF. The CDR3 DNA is TGTGCCAGCAGCCAAGGAAGACACTCAACTAATGAAAAACTGTTTTTT.

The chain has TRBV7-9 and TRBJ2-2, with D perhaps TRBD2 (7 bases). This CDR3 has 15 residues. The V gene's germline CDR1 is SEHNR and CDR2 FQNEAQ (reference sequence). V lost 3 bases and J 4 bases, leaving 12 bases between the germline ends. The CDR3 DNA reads TGTGCCAGCAGCTTGTCGGGGGGCTTCACCGGGGAGCTGTTTTTT. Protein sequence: CASSLSGGFTGELFF.

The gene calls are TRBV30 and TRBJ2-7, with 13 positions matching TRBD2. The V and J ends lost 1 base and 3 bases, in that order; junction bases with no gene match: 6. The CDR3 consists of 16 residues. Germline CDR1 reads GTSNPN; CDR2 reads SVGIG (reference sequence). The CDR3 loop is CAWSEWTSGSYYEQYF. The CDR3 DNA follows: TGTGCCTGGAGTGAATGGACTAGCGGGAGTTACTACGAGCAGTACTTC.

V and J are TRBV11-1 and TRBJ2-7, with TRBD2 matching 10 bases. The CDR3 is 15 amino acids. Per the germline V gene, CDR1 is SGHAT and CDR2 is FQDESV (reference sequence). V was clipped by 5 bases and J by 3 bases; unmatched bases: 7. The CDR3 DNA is TGTGCCAGCAGCCCCCTAGCGGGAGTCAGCTACGAGCAGTACTTC. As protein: CASSPLAGVSYEQYF.

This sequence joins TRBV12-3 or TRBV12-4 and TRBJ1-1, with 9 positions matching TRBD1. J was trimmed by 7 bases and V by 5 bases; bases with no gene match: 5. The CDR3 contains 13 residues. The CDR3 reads CASSPPGQGEAFF. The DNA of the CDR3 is TGTGCCAGCAGTCCACCGGGACAGGGTGAAGCTTTCTTT.